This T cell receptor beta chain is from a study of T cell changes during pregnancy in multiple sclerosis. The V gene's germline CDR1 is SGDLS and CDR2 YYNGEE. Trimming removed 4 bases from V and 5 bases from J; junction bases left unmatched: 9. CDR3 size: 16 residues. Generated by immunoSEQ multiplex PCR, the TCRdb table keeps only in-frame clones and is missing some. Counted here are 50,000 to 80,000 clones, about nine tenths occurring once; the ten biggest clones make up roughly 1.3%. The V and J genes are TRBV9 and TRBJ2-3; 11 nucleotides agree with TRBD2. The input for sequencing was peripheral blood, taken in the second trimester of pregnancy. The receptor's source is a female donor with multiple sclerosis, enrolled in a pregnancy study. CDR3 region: CASSRIAGGPGDTQYF. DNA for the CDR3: TGTGCCAGCAGCAGAATAGCGGGAGGGCCGGGAGATACGCAGTATTTT.